The next 17 T cell receptor beta chains were all read from a single sample in a study of shared clonotypes between healthy human individuals. The protocol was immunoSEQ multiplex PCR, while the TCRdb copy is restricted to in-frame clones and leaves out a portion. The sample has about 1.5 million clones, nearly 99% seen once. Sequenced input: naive CD4+ T cells sorted from blood. As to subset: CD45RA+ positively selected. Receptors originate from a young man in good health.

Comment on this clone: Other DNA sequences of this sample code for an identical CDR3. The rearrangement links TRBV25-1 to TRBJ1-1; unclear D gene. Trimming removed 4 bases at V and 1 base at J, with 10 bases between. This CDR3 region has 14 residues. Germline loops: CDR1 MGHDK, CDR2 SYGVNS. CDR3 DNA sequence: TGTGCCAGCAGTGGGCGGGTAGGGAACACTGAAGCTTTCTTT. Translated, it gives CASSGRVGNTEAFF. Looking up the rest from reference TRBV25-1 and TRBJ1-1 gives the full variable domain: EADIYQTPRYLVIGTGKKITLECSQTMGHDKMYWYQQDPGMELHLIHYSYGVNSTEKGDLSSESTVSRIRTEHFPLTLESARPSHTSQYLCASSGRVGNTEAFFGQGTRLTVV.

This rearrangement joins TRBV6-6 to TRBJ2-3, with D possibly matching TRBD1 (6 bases). In germline, CDR1 is MNHNY, CDR2 SVGAGI (reference sequence). The length of the CDR3 is 13 residues. V was trimmed by 6 bases and J by 2 bases, leaving 9 bases between them. The CDR3 loop is CASSNRVTDTQYF. As DNA, the CDR3 is TGTGCCAGCAGCAACAGGGTCACAGATACGCAGTATTTT.

This rearrangement joins TRBV7-2 to TRBJ2-1; 7 positions agree with TRBD1. The CDR3 loop spans 15 amino acids. With V trimmed by 4 bases and J by 0 bases, 3 bases remained unmatched. Germline CDR1 reads SGHTA; CDR2 reads FQGNSA. This CDR3 reads CASSSGQASYNEQFF. For the CDR3, the DNA is TGTGCCAGCAGCTCCGGACAGGCCTCCTACAATGAGCAGTTCTTC.

This rearrangement joins TRBV5-6 to TRBJ2-7, with a possible D match to TRBD1 (6 bases). V gave up 1 base and J gave up 0 bases, with 11 bases separating them. CDR3 length: 15 residues. The germline V gene encodes CDR1 SGHDT and CDR2 YYEEEE. The CDR3 region has the DNA TGTGCCAGCAGCTTGCAGGGGCCCTCCTCCTACGAGCAGTACTTC. Protein: CASSLQGPSSYEQYF.

The rearrangement links TRBV2 to TRBJ2-1, with D perhaps TRBD2 (5 bases). Trimming shortened V by 4 bases and J by 0 bases, and 10 bases separated the two germline ends. The CDR3 is made up of 15 amino acids. CDR1 and CDR2 (germline): SNHLY, FYNNEI. The CDR3 sequence: CASSGDYRSYNEQFF. Written as DNA, the CDR3 is TGTGCCAGCAGTGGAGACTACCGCTCCTACAATGAGCAGTTCTTC. The entire variable domain, with the rest obtained from reference TRBV2 and TRBJ2-1, is as follows: EPEVTQTPSHQVTQMGQEVILRCVPISNHLYFYWYRQILGQKVEFLVSFYNNEISEKSEIFDDQFSVERPDGSNFTLKIRSTKLEDSAMYFCASSGDYRSYNEQFFGPGTRLTVL.

The V and J genes are TRBV30 and TRBJ1-4, with 10 bases matching TRBD1. CDR3 length: 15 amino acids. The V gene's germline CDR1 is GTSNPN and CDR2 SVGIG (reference sequence). Trimming at V came to 1 base and at J to 7 bases, leaving 6 bases not matched to a gene. In DNA, the CDR3 is TGTGCCTGGAGTGATGGGACAGGGGCTAGTGAAAAACTGTTTTTT. Translating gives CAWSDGTGASEKLFF.

The chain is built from TRBV9 and TRBJ2-5, with D possibly called TRBD1 or TRBD2 (5 bases each). CDR1 is SGDLS, CDR2 YYNGEE, per germline. V was clipped by 7 bases and J by 2 bases, with 9 bases between them. The CDR3 spans 12 residues. The CDR3: CASGGTQETQYF. Written as DNA, the CDR3 is TGTGCCAGCGGGGGTACGCAAGAGACCCAGTACTTC.

The CDR3, as DNA: TGCGCCAGCAGCCAAACAGGGGTGGTTGGGTACGAGCAGTACTTC. As protein: CASSQTGVVGYEQYF. The genes are TRBV4-1 and TRBJ2-7, with 7 nucleotides matching TRBD1. The germline gives CDR1 MGHRA, CDR2 YSYEKL. This CDR3 spans 15 amino acids. Trimming took 2 bases from V and 4 from J; bases not matched to a gene: 8.

The chain is built from TRBV6-1 and TRBJ2-1; possibly TRBD1 for D (6 bases). The germline V and J ends were trimmed by 3 bases and 7 bases, with 13 bases remaining between them. The CDR3 is 14 amino acids. Germline values: CDR1 MNHNS, CDR2 SASEGT. CDR3 loop: CASSDRWTDNEQFF. The DNA of the CDR3 is TGTGCCAGCAGTGATAGGTGGACAGATAATGAGCAGTTCTTC.

J is TRBJ2-3 and V is TRBV10-3, with D unresolved. Germline lookup yields CDR1 ENHRY and CDR2 SYGVKD. V lost 3 bases to trimming and J lost 2 bases, with 9 bases between them. The CDR3 spans 14 residues. The CDR3 region is CAISDAPPTDTQYF. In nucleotides, the CDR3 is TGTGCCATCAGTGATGCACCCCCCACAGATACGCAGTATTTT.

This chain joins TRBV10-2 and TRBJ2-1, with D tentatively TRBD1 or TRBD2 (5 bases each). Between the trimmed V and J ends, which lost 4 bases and 4 bases, there was a span of 11 bases. Germline values: CDR1 WSHSY, CDR2 SAAADI. CDR3 size: 14 residues. CDR3 DNA: TGCGCCAGCAGTGCGGGACCCCCTTACAATGAGCAGTTCTTC. Its protein product is CASSAGPPYNEQFF.

The rearrangement joins TRBV28 to TRBJ2-1; TRBD1 might be the D (5 bases). Germline assignment: CDR1 MDHEN and CDR2 SYDVKM. This CDR3 spans 17 amino acids. Trimming shortened V by 3 bases and J by 10 bases, and 25 bases separated the two germline ends. The CDR3 protein is CASSLPIGHPAFREQFF. The DNA for the CDR3 is TGTGCCAGCAGTTTGCCGATTGGACACCCAGCCTTCCGGGAGCAGTTCTTC.

The chain links TRBV5-1 to TRBJ2-2, with D maybe TRBD2 (6 bases). V lost 1 base, J lost 3 bases, and 10 bases lay in between. Per the germline V gene, CDR1 is SGHRS and CDR2 is YFSETQ. This CDR3 is 15 amino acids long. The CDR3 spells CASSLRWGDTGELFF. CDR3 DNA: TGCGCCAGCAGCTTGCGGTGGGGGGACACCGGGGAGCTGTTTTTT.

V usage is TRBV5-1 and J usage is TRBJ2-5; possibly TRBD2 for D (6 bases). The germline gives CDR1 SGHRS, CDR2 YFSETQ. The CDR3 runs 12 residues. Trimming cost V 0 bases and J 9 bases, with 9 bases left between them. This chain's CDR3 is CASSLAPGAQYF. The CDR3 DNA is TGCGCCAGCAGCTTGGCCCCGGGGGCCCAGTACTTC.

J is TRBJ2-1 and V is TRBV7-9; 11 positions agree with TRBD2. V shed 5 bases and J 5 bases; nucleotides not matched to a gene: 17. The CDR3 is made up of 19 amino acids. Germline CDR1 and CDR2: SEHNR and FQNEAQ (reference sequence). The DNA of the CDR3 is TGTGCCAGCAGCCCCGACACGACTAGCGGGAACCGGCGCGACAATGAGCAGTTCTTC. It encodes CASSPDTTSGNRRDNEQFF.

The chain couples TRBV5-5 to TRBJ2-2; possibly TRBD2 for D (6 bases). In germline, CDR1 is SGHKS, CDR2 YYEKEE (reference sequence). Trimming left V 0 bases short and J 0 bases short, with 15 bases between. The CDR3 length is 18 residues. Written as DNA, the CDR3 is TGTGCCAGCAGCTTGGTCGTTACGGGACTCACGAACACCGGGGAGCTGTTTTTT. This codes for CASSLVVTGLTNTGELFF.

CDR3 sequence: CASSDWAGIGYGYTF. For the CDR3, the DNA is TGTGCCAGCAGTGACTGGGCGGGGATCGGCTATGGCTACACCTTC. The V call is TRBV6-4, the J call TRBJ1-2; D unclear. The germline CDR1 and CDR2 sequences are MRHNA and SNTAGT. This CDR3 has 15 amino acids. V shed 1 base and J shed 4 bases, with 13 bases lying between them.